Listed below are T cell receptor beta chains from one sample, sequenced in a study of T-cell reconstitution after alpha-beta-depleted transplantation in children. One entry per CDR3 protein results from TCRdb running MiXCR on the PCR reads. The repertoire consists of 90,000 to 130,000 distinct CDR3 sequences, with under 13% occurring once and the leading ten covering around 8.5%. The starting material was PBMCs from the stem cell graft donor, obtained from the stem cell graft. All receptors come from a human donor who donated a stem cell graft to a child with acute lymphoblastic leukemia. Both conserved end residues are part of each CDR3. The D gene is left open where the match is weak. Clone size, where shown, is once, few, many, or a class for clones that have expanded.

TRBJ2-7,.,TRBV29-1,.,CSVCSYGQYF,TGCAGCGTTTGCAGCTACGGGCAGTACTTC
TRBJ1-5,.,TRBV12-3/TRBV12-4,many,CASSRTVDQPQHF,TGTGCCAGCAGCAGGACCGTTGATCAGCCCCAGCATTTT
TRBJ2-5,.,TRBV12-3/TRBV12-4,.,CASTFGRETQYF,TGTGCCAGCACTTTTGGGCGAGAGACCCAGTACTTC
TRBJ2-3,TRBD2,TRBV5-1,many,CASSATSGVITDTQYF,TGCGCCAGCAGCGCAACTAGCGGGGTAATCACAGATACGCAGTATTTT
TRBJ2-1,.,TRBV6-1,many,CASLLIQGYNEQFF,TGTGCCAGCCTTCTAATACAGGGATACAATGAGCAGTTCTTC
TRBJ2-7,.,TRBV7-9,many,CASSPRTETYEQYF,TGTGCCAGCAGCCCTCGCACGGAGACCTACGAGCAGTACTTC
TRBJ2-1,.,TRBV20-1,many,CSARDLLAAYNEQFF,TGCAGTGCTAGAGATCTGTTAGCGGCCTACAATGAGCAGTTCTTC
TRBJ2-7,TRBD2,TRBV20-1,few,CSAHSSGTSGTWVPDHGPYEQYF,TGCAGTGCCCATTCCTCCGGGACTAGCGGGACCTGGGTCCCGGACCATGGCCCCTACGAGCAGTACTTC
TRBJ2-7,TRBD2,TRBV7-2,many,CASSSFTSGGYEQYF,TGTGCCAGCAGCTCATTCACTAGCGGGGGGTACGAGCAGTACTTC
TRBJ1-2,.,TRBV6-1,many,CASRSPPGSKPHGYTF,TGTGCCAGCAGATCACCCCCGGGGTCAAAACCCCATGGCTACACCTTC
TRBJ2-5,.,TRBV4-1,many,CASSPPGDGETQYF,TGCGCCAGCAGCCCTCCGGGGGACGGAGAGACCCAGTACTTC
TRBJ2-2,TRBD1,TRBV6-4,many,CASSATGDTGELFF,TGTGCCAGCAGCGCCACAGGGGACACCGGGGAGCTGTTTTTT
TRBJ1-5,TRBD1,TRBV6-2/TRBV6-3,many,CASVGTGSLAQPQHF,TGTGCCAGCGTGGGGACAGGGTCGCTCGCCCAGCCCCAGCATTTT
TRBJ2-1,TRBD2,TRBV20-1,.,CCAQRPGLAASYNEQFF,TGCTGTGCCCAGCGGCCGGGACTAGCGGCCTCCTACAATGAGCAGTTCTTC
TRBJ2-5,TRBD1,TRBV7-6,.,CASSLPRTGVETQYF,TGTGCCAGCAGCCTCCCCCGGACAGGGGTAGAGACCCAGTACTTC
TRBJ2-7,.,TRBV9,many,CASSVEGPPYEQYF,TGTGCCAGCAGCGTAGAGGGGCCTCCCTACGAGCAGTACTTC
TRBJ1-5,.,TRBV3-1,many,CASSQDHSNQPQHF,TGTGCCAGCAGCCAAGACCATAGCAATCAGCCCCAGCATTTT
TRBJ2-7,TRBD1,TRBV5-8,many,CASSRHGQGSYEQYF,TGTGCCAGCAGCCGACACGGACAGGGCTCCTACGAGCAGTACTTC
TRBJ1-4,TRBD1,TRBV11-2,many,CASSYQGAWGEKLFF,TGTGCCAGCAGCTACCAGGGGGCGTGGGGTGAAAAACTGTTTTTT
TRBJ2-1,.,TRBV11-2,many,CASSFIQGYYNEQFF,TGTGCCAGCAGCTTCATCCAGGGCTACTACAATGAGCAGTTCTTC
TRBJ1-5,TRBD1,TRBV4-2,many,CASSPRDRGLGNQPQHF,TGTGCCAGCAGCCCTCGGGACAGGGGGCTTGGCAATCAGCCCCAGCATTTT
TRBJ2-7,.,TRBV3-1,many,CASSQQVWTWGYEQYF,TGTGCCAGCAGCCAACAAGTGTGGACTTGGGGGTACGAGCAGTACTTC
TRBJ2-7,.,TRBV20-1,many,CSARGRALTSYEQYF,TGCAGTGCTAGAGGGAGAGCCTTAACCTCCTACGAGCAGTACTTC
TRBJ2-2,.,TRBV20-1,many,CSASGEGWTGELFF,TGCAGTGCTAGCGGTGAAGGGTGGACCGGGGAGCTGTTTTTT
TRBJ1-1,.,TRBV2,many,CASSEGQPQIMNTEAFF,TGTGCCAGCAGTGAGGGGCAGCCACAGATCATGAACACTGAAGCTTTCTTT
TRBJ2-1,.,TRBV19,once,CASSIRDEQFF,TGTGCCAGTAGTATCCGGGATGAGCAGTTCTTC
TRBJ2-7,TRBD1,TRBV7-9,many,CASSTGQGNNHEQYF,TGTGCCAGCAGCACGGGACAGGGGAACAACCACGAGCAGTACTTC
TRBJ2-3,TRBD2,TRBV4-1,.,CASSQDPAGGPDTQYF,TGCGCCAGCAGCCAAGATCCAGCGGGGGGCCCAGATACGCAGTATTTT
TRBJ2-1,TRBD2,TRBV6-1,once,CASRLAGQTSYNEQFF,TGTGCCAGCCGACTAGCGGGGCAAACCAGCTACAATGAGCAGTTCTTC
TRBJ2-2,.,TRBV6-4,many,CASSTGKSTGELFF,TGTGCCAGCAGTACAGGAAAAAGCACCGGGGAGCTGTTTTTT
TRBJ2-1,.,TRBV12-3/TRBV12-4,many,CASSLTFGSSYNEQFF,TGTGCCAGCAGTTTAACCTTCGGCAGCTCCTACAATGAGCAGTTCTTC
TRBJ2-7,TRBD1,TRBV7-9,many,CASSPRTGGREQYF,TGTGCCAGCAGCCCCCGGACAGGGGGGAGGGAGCAGTACTTC
TRBJ1-5,.,TRBV7-6,many,CASSLAGTQPQHF,TGTGCCAGCAGCTTAGCCGGGACCCAGCCCCAGCATTTT
TRBJ1-2,TRBD1,TRBV12-3/TRBV12-4,many,CASSPQGDYGYTF,TGTGCCAGCAGTCCCCAGGGGGACTATGGCTACACCTTC
TRBJ1-1,.,TRBV12-3/TRBV12-4,many,CASSFGVTEAFF,TGTGCCAGCAGTTTTGGGGTTACTGAAGCTTTCTTT
TRBJ1-1,.,TRBV11-2,.,CASSRDALNTEAFF,TGTGCCAGCAGCCGGGACGCCTTGAACACTGAAGCTTTCTTT
TRBJ1-6,.,TRBV12-3/TRBV12-4,many,CASRPVGGSDSPLHF,TGTGCCAGCAGGCCCGTGGGGGGCTCGGATTCACCCCTCCACTTT
TRBJ2-1,.,TRBV19,.,CASSDHTGGSSGGRNYNEQFF,TGTGCCAGTAGTGACCACACAGGGGGTAGTAGCGGGGGCCGAAACTACAATGAGCAGTTCTTC
TRBJ2-1,TRBD2,TRBV18,.,CASSPEGPMAGGEQFF,TGTGCCAGCTCACCGGAAGGACCCATGGCGGGGGGCGAGCAGTTCTTC
TRBJ1-4,.,TRBV5-1,many,CASSSGDSDEKLFF,TGCGCCAGCAGTTCGGGGGATTCGGATGAAAAACTGTTTTTT
TRBJ1-5,.,TRBV9,many,CASSVGQGQPQHF,TGTGCCAGCAGCGTAGGACAAGGACAGCCCCAGCATTTT
TRBJ2-3,.,TRBV9,many,CASSVVGGGPTDTQYF,TGTGCCAGCAGCGTAGTTGGGGGGGGGCCGACAGATACGCAGTATTTT
TRBJ2-6,.,TRBV6-1,few,CATWSSGANVLTF,TGTGCCACCTGGAGCTCTGGGGCCAACGTCCTGACTTTC
TRBJ2-7,TRBD1,TRBV12-3/TRBV12-4,many,CASSLAQSGQRYEQYF,TGTGCCAGCAGTTTAGCGCAATCGGGACAGAGATACGAGCAGTACTTC
TRBJ1-4,.,TRBV20-1,many,CSARVLSEDVSAATNEKLFF,TGCAGTGCTAGAGTTTTGTCCGAGGACGTCAGCGCCGCTACTAATGAAAAACTGTTTTTT
TRBJ2-7,TRBD1,TRBV12-3/TRBV12-4,many,CASSTSGTGSYEQYF,TGTGCCAGCAGCACCTCCGGGACAGGCTCCTACGAGCAGTACTTC
TRBJ2-7,.,TRBV5-1,many,CASSWTVSYEQYF,TGCGCCAGCAGCTGGACAGTCTCCTACGAGCAGTACTTC
TRBJ2-7,.,TRBV5-1,many,CASSDPSGAEQYF,TGCGCCAGCAGCGACCCTTCGGGGGCCGAGCAGTACTTC
TRBJ2-5,.,TRBV7-8,many,CASSLGNRRGQGTQYF,TGTGCCAGCAGCTTAGGGAATCGGAGGGGGCAAGGGACCCAGTACTTC
TRBJ1-3,TRBD1,TRBV12-3/TRBV12-4,many,CASGSWTGGSGNTIYF,TGTGCCAGCGGGTCTTGGACAGGGGGCTCTGGAAACACCATATATTTT
TRBJ2-3,.,TRBV6-2/TRBV6-3,.,CATSPWRRADTQYF,TGTGCCACCTCGCCGTGGCGCAGAGCAGATACGCAGTATTTT
TRBJ2-7,TRBD2,TRBV20-1,many,CSAKTSGRTYEQYF,TGCAGTGCTAAGACTAGCGGGCGTACCTACGAGCAGTACTTC
TRBJ2-7,TRBD1,TRBV10-3,medium-sized,CAISERGQGYEQYF,TGTGCCATCAGTGAGCGAGGACAGGGTTACGAGCAGTACTTC
TRBJ1-6,.,TRBV12-3/TRBV12-4,many,CASSLGTLLNSPLHF,TGTGCCAGCAGTTTAGGGACACTCCTTAATTCACCCCTCCACTTT
TRBJ1-3,.,TRBV7-8,many,CASSLKGNTIYF,TGTGCCAGCAGCTTGAAGGGAAACACCATATATTTT